This T cell receptor (beta chain) comes out of a study of blood T cell repertoires in COVID-19. Overall study: The United States, Italy and Spain provided the acute and convalescent COVID-19 samples. Sources were T cells, B-cell-depleted T cells, or PBMCs; the material itself was cDNA or gDNA.

Per the original methods: Nucleated cell number was recorded as an estimate derived from reference gene primer amplification. Profiled with immunoSEQ multiplex PCR; TCRdb holds only in-frame clones, not every one. Clone size and the V and J calls come from that table; the DNA yielded D and trimming. The sample shows 130,000 or so clones, more than 70% of them seen only once. The sequencing sample was made of peripheral blood. The TCR comes from a man between 60 and 75 years old with acute or convalescent COVID-19.

The DNA of the CDR3 is TGTGCCAGCAGCGGGTTAGCGGCCGCGAACACCGGGGAGCTGTTTTTT. Translation gives CASSGLAAANTGELFF. The rearrangement uses TRBV11-2 and TRBJ2-2, with D perhaps matching TRBD2 (6 bases). Germline lookup yields CDR1 SGHAT and CDR2 FQNNGV. The CDR3 loop spans 16 amino acids. Trimming took off 5 bases at V and 0 bases at J, with 13 bases between the two ends. Variable domain in full (rest from reference TRBV11-2 and TRBJ2-2): EAGVAQSPRYKIIEKRQSVAFWCNPISGHATLYWYQQILGQGPKLLIQFQNNGVVDDSQLPKDRFSAERLKGVDSTLKIQPAKLEDSAVYLCASSGLAAANTGELFFGEGSRLTVL.